This is a list of T cell receptor beta chains from one sample in a study of beta chain features in type 1 diabetes. Sequencing was performed with immunoSEQ multiplex PCR; in TCRdb, only in-frame clones are kept and a portion is missing. The sample carries a few hundred thousand clones, 10% to 15% recorded once. The source material was naive CD4+ T cells from blood. The source is a woman between 18 and 29 years old with type 1 diabetes. Both conserved end residues are part of each CDR3. A D gene is named only where the DNA matches it firmly. Clone sizes are given selectively: once, few, many, or a class where the clone is expanded.

V	D	size	J	CDR3	DNA
TRBV28	TRBD1	.	TRBJ2-1	CASSPGQPSYNEQFF	TGTGCCAGCAGCCCGGGACAGCCCTCCTACAATGAGCAGTTCTTC
TRBV4-1	.	.	TRBJ1-4	CASSQDTRTVTNEKLFF	TGCGCCAGCAGCCAAGATACTAGGACAGTAACTAATGAAAAACTGTTTTTT
TRBV6-5	.	.	TRBJ2-7	CASSYSVTDSYEQYF	TGTGCCAGCAGTTACTCCGTTACTGATTCCTACGAGCAGTACTTC
TRBV5-1	.	.	TRBJ2-1	CASSLDLDNNEQFF	TGCGCCAGCAGCTTGGACTTAGACAACAATGAGCAGTTCTTC
TRBV5-4	TRBD2	few	TRBJ2-7	CASSPGLAGNSYEQYF	TGTGCCAGCAGCCCGGGACTAGCGGGGAATTCCTACGAGCAGTACTTC
TRBV4-3	.	.	TRBJ2-6	CASSQVARDWSLSGANVLTF	TGCGCCAGCAGCCAAGTAGCCAGGGACTGGTCTCTAAGTGGGGCCAACGTCCTGACTTTC
TRBV13	.	few	TRBJ1-2	CASSLSSGAYGYTF	TGTGCCAGCAGCTTATCGTCAGGGGCTTATGGCTACACCTTC
TRBV14	.	.	TRBJ2-2	CASSQGGSSVTGELFF	TGTGCCAGCAGCCAAGGGGGCAGCAGTGTCACCGGGGAGCTGTTTTTT
TRBV7-2	.	.	TRBJ2-1	CASSLGGSYNEQFF	TGTGCCAGCAGTCTAGGTGGATCCTACAATGAGCAGTTCTTC
TRBV7-2	TRBD2	.	TRBJ2-7	CASSSVLGLAGAYEQYF	TGTGCCAGCAGCTCCGTATTGGGACTAGCGGGGGCCTACGAGCAGTACTTC
TRBV30	TRBD2	few	TRBJ2-3	CAWSAAGAEDTQYF	TGTGCCTGGAGTGCTGCGGGAGCGGAAGATACGCAGTATTTT
TRBV19	.	.	TRBJ2-2	CASSTGLNTGELFF	TGTGCCAGTAGTACGGGACTTAACACCGGGGAGCTGTTTTTT
TRBV5-1	TRBD2	.	TRBJ2-1	CASSLGLAGNGEQFF	TGCGCCAGCAGCTTGGGACTAGCGGGGAATGGTGAGCAGTTCTTC
TRBV5-1	TRBD2	few	TRBJ2-3	CASSPGTSGTTDTQYF	TGCGCCAGCAGCCCCGGGACTAGCGGGACCACAGATACGCAGTATTTT
TRBV4-1	.	.	TRBJ2-3	CASSQPGVDTQYF	TGCGCCAGCAGCCAACCAGGTGTAGATACGCAGTATTTT
TRBV4-3	TRBD1	few	TRBJ1-1	CASSQGTGAVSEAFF	TGCGCCAGCAGCCAAGGGACAGGAGCCGTAAGCGAAGCTTTCTTT
TRBV2	.	.	TRBJ2-1	CASSVGGYNEQFF	TGTGCCAGCAGTGTCGGGGGATACAATGAGCAGTTCTTC
TRBV7-9	.	few	TRBJ2-7	CASSSRLSGRSYEQYF	TGTGCCAGCAGCTCGCGCCTCTCAGGGAGGTCCTACGAGCAGTACTTC
TRBV25-1	TRBD1	.	TRBJ1-3	CASSDPGQGANTIYF	TGTGCCAGCAGTGACCCGGGACAGGGGGCGAACACCATATATTTT
TRBV19	.	few	TRBJ2-3	CASRPTNPIRTDTQYF	TGTGCCAGTAGACCAACTAACCCCATACGCACAGATACGCAGTATTTT
TRBV18	.	.	TRBJ2-7	CASSLLDSEQYF	TGTGCCAGCTCACTCTTAGACTCCGAGCAGTACTTC
TRBV5-4	.	few	TRBJ2-5	CASANSPGQKQETQYF	TGTGCCAGCGCCAACTCACCGGGACAAAAGCAAGAGACCCAGTACTTC
TRBV7-2	.	.	TRBJ2-1	CASSLGPLGEQFF	TGTGCCAGCAGCCTGGGGCCTTTAGGGGAGCAGTTCTTC
TRBV29-1	.	.	TRBJ1-6	CSVPQGSSYNSPLHF	TGCAGCGTCCCTCAGGGAAGCTCCTATAATTCACCCCTCCACTTT
TRBV2	TRBD2	few	TRBJ2-3	CASRGTSGRLDTQYF	TGTGCCAGCAGGGGGACTAGCGGGAGGTTAGATACGCAGTATTTT
TRBV7-9	.	.	TRBJ1-3	CASSSTENF	TGTGCCAGCAGCTCAACCGAGAATTTT
TRBV11-3	.	few	TRBJ2-3	CASSSPLYGDTDTQYF	TGTGCCAGCAGCTCCCCCCTCTACGGGGACACAGATACGCAGTATTTT
TRBV11-2	.	.	TRBJ2-6	CASSLVQGWANVLTF	TGTGCCAGCAGCTTAGTGCAGGGCTGGGCCAACGTCCTGACTTTC
TRBV4-3	.	.	TRBJ1-6	CASSHRGVSPLHF	TGCGCCAGCAGCCATCGGGGGGTATCACCCCTCCACTTT
TRBV6-1	.	.	TRBJ1-1	CASSFGDTEAFF	TGTGCCAGCAGTTTTGGAGACACTGAAGCTTTCTTT
TRBV19	.	.	TRBJ2-7	CASSTLTRGRWNEQYF	TGTGCCAGTAGTACCTTGACCAGGGGAAGGTGGAACGAGCAGTACTTC
TRBV6-5	.	.	TRBJ1-1	CASTTPGNTEAFF	TGTGCCAGCACCACACCAGGGAACACTGAAGCTTTCTTT
TRBV11-2	.	few	TRBJ1-1	CASSLDHAGVEAFF	TGTGCCAGCAGCTTAGATCACGCGGGCGTTGAAGCTTTCTTT
TRBV7-9	.	few	TRBJ2-7	CASSVTPLAADEQYF	TGTGCCAGCAGCGTAACCCCCCTCGCGGCTGACGAGCAGTACTTC
TRBV5-1	.	few	TRBJ1-5	CASSLISLMRQPQHF	TGCGCCAGCAGCTTGATCTCCCTCATGCGGCAGCCCCAGCATTTT
TRBV2	.	.	TRBJ1-4	CASRQVATNEKLFF	TGTGCCAGCAGGCAGGTTGCAACTAATGAAAAACTGTTTTTT
TRBV9	.	.	TRBJ2-5	CASSVGLTQETQYF	TGTGCCAGCAGCGTAGGTCTGACTCAGGAGACCCAGTACTTC
TRBV29-1	TRBD2	.	TRBJ2-7	CSGTSGTNEQYF	TGCAGCGGGACTAGCGGGACCAACGAGCAGTACTTC
TRBV7-2	TRBD2	few	TRBJ2-5	CASSLTSGTLQETQYF	TGTGCCAGCAGCCTAACTAGCGGGACCCTTCAAGAGACCCAGTACTTC
TRBV14	TRBD2	.	TRBJ2-7	CASRPAGGSYEQYF	TGTGCCAGCCGGCCAGCGGGAGGATCCTACGAGCAGTACTTC
TRBV6-5	TRBD1	few	TRBJ2-1	CASSRTGVNEQFF	TGTGCCAGCAGTCGGACAGGGGTGAATGAGCAGTTCTTC
TRBV7-9	TRBD2	few	TRBJ2-1	CASSTPSGSSYNEQFF	TGTGCCAGCAGCACTCCTAGCGGAAGCTCCTACAATGAGCAGTTCTTC
TRBV7-9	TRBD1	.	TRBJ2-1	CASSSNTGGEQFF	TGTGCCAGCAGCTCCAATACAGGGGGTGAGCAGTTCTTC
TRBV5-1	TRBD1	.	TRBJ2-5	CASSLGRTGGETQYF	TGCGCCAGCAGCTTGGGACGGACAGGGGGAGAGACCCAGTACTTC
TRBV29-1	.	few	TRBJ1-2	CSVLHGEGYTF	TGCAGCGTGCTACATGGGGAGGGCTACACCTTC
TRBV4-3	.	few	TRBJ1-5	CASSQGAPNQPQHF	TGCGCCAGCAGCCAAGGGGCTCCCAATCAGCCCCAGCATTTT
TRBV7-2	.	.	TRBJ2-5	CASSRDYQETQYF	TGTGCCAGCAGCCGGGACTACCAAGAGACCCAGTACTTC
TRBV29-1	.	few	TRBJ2-1	CSAWAWANEQFF	TGCAGCGCCTGGGCCTGGGCTAATGAGCAGTTCTTC
TRBV10-3	TRBD1	.	TRBJ2-1	CAISGDRVYEQFF	TGTGCCATCAGTGGGGACAGGGTGTATGAGCAGTTCTTC
TRBV4-2	.	.	TRBJ2-2	CASSPIGATPGELFF	TGTGCCAGCAGCCCAATAGGGGCTACACCCGGGGAGCTGTTTTTT
TRBV29-1	.	.	TRBJ2-4	CSVAPGHKNIQYF	TGCAGCGTTGCCCCGGGACATAAAAACATTCAGTACTTC
TRBV5-4	.	few	TRBJ2-5	CASSLYRGRETQYF	TGTGCCAGCAGCTTATATCGGGGGAGGGAGACCCAGTACTTC
TRBV9	.	.	TRBJ1-4	CASSKYQVGLQEKLFF	TGTGCCAGCAGCAAATATCAAGTGGGCCTCCAGGAAAAACTGTTTTTT
TRBV9	.	few	TRBJ1-5	CASSQGPENQPQHF	TGTGCCAGCAGCCAGGGGCCGGAGAATCAGCCCCAGCATTTT
TRBV6-5	.	few	TRBJ2-7	CASSYSNGPSSYEQYF	TGTGCCAGCAGTTACTCGAATGGGCCGAGCTCCTACGAGCAGTACTTC
TRBV11-2	TRBD2	.	TRBJ2-1	CASSLAGGTYNEQFF	TGTGCCAGCAGCCTAGCGGGAGGGACATACAATGAGCAGTTCTTC
TRBV29-1	TRBD2	.	TRBJ2-5	CSVRGGETQYF	TGCAGCGTTCGGGGGGGGGAGACCCAGTACTTC
TRBV11-3	.	.	TRBJ2-3	CASSLGLVRGTDTQYF	TGTGCCAGCAGCTTAGGGCTGGTCAGGGGGACTGATACGCAGTATTTT
TRBV19	TRBD2	.	TRBJ2-7	CASSGTTSGSYEQYF	TGTGCCAGTAGTGGAACGACTAGCGGGAGTTACGAGCAGTACTTC